Listed here are 3 T cell receptor beta chains from one sample, sequenced in a study of Ad26.COV2.S vaccination and SARS-CoV-2 variants. The repertoire was sequenced with immunoSEQ multiplex PCR; TCRdb's copy has only in-frame clones and lacks some. The table lists about 400,000 clones, 89% of them singletons. Treatment given: 19 received Ad26.COV2.S at low or high dose, single or two shots; several received placebo; per-sample allocation not given. Sampling was performed 63 days after the first vaccine or placebo injection. Specimen: peripheral blood, collected in a trial of Ad26.COV2.S vaccine versus placebo. The receptors derive from a person aged 18-65 years who received the Ad26.COV2.S COVID-19 vaccine or a placebo.

The CDR3 sequence is CSAAGQGPYNTEAFF. In DNA, the CDR3 is TGCAGCGCAGCGGGACAGGGGCCTTACAACACTGAAGCTTTCTTT. The J gene is TRBJ1-1, the V gene TRBV29-1, with 10 bases matching TRBD1. CDR3 size: 15 residues. The V segment lost 7 bases and the J segment 2 bases; nucleotides outside the gene matches: 10. CDR1 and CDR2 from the germline V gene are SQVTM and ANQGSEA.

This sequence joins TRBV5-6 and TRBJ1-2; a weak D match, TRBD1 (5 bases). CDR3 size: 14 residues. The V end lost 3 bases, the J end lost 4 bases, and 13 bases lay between the germline ends. CDR1 is SGHDT, CDR2 YYEEEE, per germline. For the CDR3, the DNA is TGTGCCAGCAGCTCCCCGGGGCCCTTCTATGGCTACACCTTC. This translates into CASSSPGPFYGYTF.

The chain is built from TRBV18 and TRBJ2-7; either TRBD1 or TRBD2 may fit D (5 bases each). This CDR3 spans 14 amino acids. Trimming removed 0 bases from V and 2 bases from J, with 8 bases in between. The germline gives CDR1 KGHSH, CDR2 LQKENI. This chain's CDR3 is CASSPPGVAYEQYF. The CDR3 coding sequence is TGTGCCAGCTCACCACCGGGGGTTGCCTACGAGCAGTACTTC.